Listed here are 22 T cell receptor beta chains from one sample, sequenced in a study of CD8 T cells in Susac syndrome. Random hexamers were used to reverse transcribe the RNA input (about 0.45 to 1 ug). Each CDR3 protein is one row after TCRdb ran MiXCR on the immunoSEQ multiplex PCR reads. Found here are under 550,000 distinct CDR3 sequences, about 85% of them singletons; the top ten hold around 0.12%. The sample was CD8+ T cells from PBMCs. Every receptor here comes from a human donor with multiple sclerosis.

This chain connects TRBV5-4 to TRBJ2-1; D call uncertain. Germline CDR1 and CDR2: SGHNT and YYREEE (reference sequence). There are 14 residues in the CDR3. Trimming took off 0 bases at V and 0 bases at J, with 4 bases between the two ends. The CDR3 region is CASSLDISYNEQFF. For the CDR3, the DNA is TGTGCCAGCAGCTTGGATATCTCCTACAATGAGCAGTTCTTC.

This clonotype showed up just once. V usage is TRBV7-9 and J usage is TRBJ2-1; 12 bases are shared with TRBD2. Per germline, CDR1 SEHNR and CDR2 FQNEAQ (reference sequence). After removal of 4 bases from V and 8 bases from J, the junction contained 9 bases not matched to a gene. The CDR3 runs 16 residues. CDR3 bases: TGTGCCAGCAGCTCCGGTCTAGCGGGGGGGGCCGATGAGCAGTTCTTC. Translating it yields CASSSGLAGGADEQFF.

In DNA form, the CDR3 reads TGTGCCAGCAGTCTTTACGCGGCAGGGCTGAACACTGAAGCTTTCTTT. Protein product: CASSLYAAGLNTEAFF. V and J are TRBV6-2 or TRBV6-3 and TRBJ1-1, with a possible D match to TRBD1 (5 bases). The CDR3 spans 16 residues. The V end lost 5 bases, the J end lost 0 bases, and 16 bases lay between the germline ends. The germline V gene has CDR1 MNHEY and CDR2 SVGEGT.

This clonotype was seen more than once but under ten times. This sequence joins TRBV6-1 and TRBJ2-7, with D maybe TRBD2 (6 bases). V lost 2 bases to trimming and J lost 1 base, with 12 bases between them. CDR1 and CDR2 (germline): MNHNS, SASEGT. This CDR3 region has 15 residues. The CDR3, as DNA: TGTGCCAGCAGTGAATCCCCCGGGAGTTCCTACGAGCAGTACTTC. Translating it yields CASSESPGSSYEQYF.

The chain joins TRBV27 to TRBJ2-1; the match to TRBD2 covers 8 bases. This CDR3 contains 15 residues. J lost 2 bases, V lost 3 bases, and 3 bases had no gene match. The germline V gene has CDR1 MNHEY and CDR2 SMNVEV (reference sequence). The CDR3 loop is CASSLRSGAYNEQFF. In DNA, the CDR3 is TGTGCCAGCAGTTTGCGTAGCGGGGCCTACAATGAGCAGTTCTTC.

J is TRBJ1-2 and V is TRBV28; no reliable D call. The CDR3 has 13 amino acids. Germline V gene lookup returns CDR1 MDHEN and CDR2 SYDVKM. The ends were cut back, 6 bases at V and 3 bases at J, with 11 bases in the middle. The DNA of the CDR3 is TGTGCCAGCAGCTCCCCGAGGGACTATGGCTACACCTTC. Amino acid sequence: CASSSPRDYGYTF.

The chain has TRBV28 and TRBJ1-2, with D maybe TRBD1 (5 bases). Trimming took off 8 bases at V and 6 bases at J, with 16 bases between the two ends. The length of the CDR3 is 13 residues. From germline, CDR1 is MDHEN and CDR2 SYDVKM. The CDR3 sequence is CASGTGGWNGYTF. Here the CDR3 DNA reads TGTGCCAGCGGAACGGGGGGGTGGAATGGCTACACCTTC.

The gene calls are TRBV2 and TRBJ1-1, with D possibly TRBD1 on 5 matching bases. The V gene lost 4 bases and the J gene lost 3 bases, with 12 bases spanning the gap. From germline, CDR1 is SNHLY and CDR2 FYNNEI. This CDR3 is built from 14 residues. This chain's CDR3 is CASSGSMGDTEAFF. CDR3 DNA: TGTGCCAGCAGTGGGAGCATGGGGGACACTGAAGCTTTCTTT.

The chain combines TRBV9 with TRBJ1-2; TRBD1 matches 7 bases. Trimming at V came to 3 bases and at J to 4 bases, leaving 3 bases not matched to a gene. CDR1 is SGDLS, CDR2 YYNGEE, per germline. The CDR3 loop spans 13 amino acids. CDR3 in DNA: TGTGCCAGCAGCGGCGGGGACAGCTATGGCTACACCTTC. This encodes CASSGGDSYGYTF. Complete variable domain (other parts from reference TRBV9 and TRBJ1-2): DSGVTQTPKHLITATGQRVTLRCSPRSGDLSVYWYQQSLDQGLQFLIQYYNGEERAKGNILERFSAQQFPDLHSELNLSSLELGDSALYFCASSGGDSYGYTFGSGTRLTVV.

The chain links TRBV15 to TRBJ2-2, with D possibly called TRBD1 or TRBD2 (5 bases each). CDR1 and CDR2 from the germline V gene are LNHNV and YYDKDF (reference sequence). V was shortened by 6 bases and J by 1 base, with 15 bases between the two germline ends. This CDR3 is built from 16 residues. Written as DNA, the CDR3 is TGTGCCACCAGTCCGCAAGGGACGGTGAACACCGGGGAGCTGTTTTTT. Its protein is CATSPQGTVNTGELFF. The whole variable domain, remainder taken from reference TRBV15 and TRBJ2-2, is DAMVIQNPRYQVTQFGKPVTLSCSQTLNHNVMYWYQQKSSQAPKLLFHYYDKDFNNEADTPDNFQSRRPNTSFCFLDIRSPGLGDTAMYLCATSPQGTVNTGELFFGEGSRLTVL.

V is TRBV29-1 and J is TRBJ2-2; the D gene could be TRBD1 or TRBD2 (5 bases each). The CDR3 has 16 amino acids. Germline CDR1 reads SQVTM; CDR2 reads ANQGSEA. V gave up 4 bases and J gave up 6 bases, with 21 bases separating them. Here the CDR3 reads CSVVFERGRRAGELFF. CDR3 nucleotide sequence: TGCAGCGTTGTTTTTGAACGGGGCCGGAGAGCCGGGGAGCTGTTTTTT.

This clonotype was detected once. The chain has TRBV11-2 and TRBJ2-7; weak D call: TRBD1 (5 bases). With 1 base removed from V and 6 bases from J, the gap between germline ends came to 16 bases. CDR1 SGHAT and CDR2 FQNNGV come from the germline V gene. The CDR3 is made up of 15 amino acids. CDR3 amino acids: CASSLGAQVVSEQYF. The CDR3 nucleotides are TGTGCCAGCAGCTTAGGGGCACAGGTGGTAAGCGAGCAGTACTTC.

In this sample, this clonotype turned up a few times. The chain combines TRBV5-6 with TRBJ2-7; either TRBD1 or TRBD2 may fit D (5 bases each). Germline V CDR1 and CDR2: SGHDT, YYEEEE. V was shortened by 5 bases and J by 2 bases, with 14 bases between the two germline ends. The CDR3 consists of 14 residues. For the CDR3, the DNA is TGTGCCAGCAGTTCTGGGACCCGAGCCTACGAGCAGTACTTC. Translated, it gives CASSSGTRAYEQYF.

This clonotype was seen more than once but under ten times. This sequence joins TRBV6-2 or TRBV6-3 and TRBJ2-7; 10 nucleotides agree with TRBD2. The CDR3 sequence is 13 residues long. V trimming: 6 bases; J trimming: 6 bases; junction bases outside the gene matches: 5. From germline, CDR1 is MNHEY and CDR2 SVGEGT. The DNA of the CDR3 is TGTGCCAGCAGCGGAGCGGGAGGGCTCGAGCAGTACTTC. Its translation: CASSGAGGLEQYF.

In DNA, the CDR3 is TGTGCCAGCAGCTTTAGACTAGCGGCTAACTACGAGCAGTACTTC. Translated: CASSFRLAANYEQYF. The chain uses TRBV28 and TRBJ2-7; TRBD2 agrees at 9 bases. CDR1 MDHEN and CDR2 SYDVKM come from the germline V gene. The CDR3 has 15 amino acids. J was trimmed by 3 bases and V by 6 bases; bases with no gene match: 9.

This clonotype was counted a single time. J is TRBJ1-1 and V is TRBV4-1, with 8 positions matching TRBD1. Trimming at V came to 1 base and at J to 6 bases, leaving 4 bases not matched to a gene. The CDR3 is 14 amino acids. Germline V gene data show CDR1 as MGHRA and CDR2 as YSYEKL. This CDR3 is CASSQGTGSSEAFF. The CDR3 DNA follows: TGCGCCAGCAGCCAAGGGACAGGGTCCTCTGAAGCTTTCTTT.

The chain links TRBV12-3 or TRBV12-4 to TRBJ2-3; D call uncertain. Trimming removed 5 bases at V and 6 bases at J, with 15 bases between. This CDR3 has 14 residues. This CDR3 is CASSTETQEDTQYF. CDR3 in DNA: TGTGCCAGCAGTACCGAGACCCAAGAGGATACGCAGTATTTT.

The chain employs TRBV6-2 or TRBV6-3 and TRBJ1-5; D is ambiguous. Germline V gene sequence: CDR1 MNHEY, CDR2 SVGEGT. CDR3 size: 14 residues. V shed 2 bases and J shed 4 bases, with 9 bases lying between them. Here the CDR3 reads CASSYGPTNQPQHF. As DNA, the CDR3 is TGTGCCAGCAGTTACGGTCCAACGAATCAGCCCCAGCATTTT.

The rearrangement links TRBV18 to TRBJ1-5; D perhaps matches TRBD1 (6 bases). The V gene's germline CDR1 is KGHSH and CDR2 LQKENI. V lost 0 bases to trimming and J lost 5 bases, with 11 bases between them. This CDR3 contains 15 residues. CDR3: CASSPPWAGDQPQHF. The CDR3, as DNA: TGTGCCAGCTCACCACCCTGGGCAGGGGATCAGCCCCAGCATTTT.

This clonotype was seen many times. V is TRBV12-3 or TRBV12-4 and J is TRBJ2-1; D is unresolved. This CDR3 contains 11 residues. V was shortened by 6 bases and J by 6 bases, with 6 bases between the two germline ends. This CDR3 reads CASSFSNEQFF. As DNA, the CDR3 is TGTGCCAGCAGCTTTAGCAATGAGCAGTTCTTC.

A few counts support this clonotype. This chain links TRBV11-2 with TRBJ2-7, with 9 bases identical to TRBD1. Losses at the gene ends were 4 bases for V and 8 bases for J; bases not matched to a gene: 6. Germline V lookup: CDR1 SGHAT, CDR2 FQNNGV. The CDR3 spans 13 residues. The CDR3 here is CASSSGTGWQQYF. CDR3 nucleotide sequence: TGTGCCAGCAGCTCCGGGACAGGGTGGCAGCAGTACTTC.

This chain joins TRBV20-1 and TRBJ2-5, with D perhaps matching TRBD1 (6 bases). Germline CDR1 and CDR2: DFQATT and SNEGSKA (reference sequence). V lost 6 bases and J lost 5, with 16 bases in between. The CDR3 sequence is 13 residues long. The CDR3 spells CSAGPNRVETQYF. The CDR3 region has the DNA TGCAGTGCCGGACCCAACAGGGTCGAGACCCAGTACTTC.